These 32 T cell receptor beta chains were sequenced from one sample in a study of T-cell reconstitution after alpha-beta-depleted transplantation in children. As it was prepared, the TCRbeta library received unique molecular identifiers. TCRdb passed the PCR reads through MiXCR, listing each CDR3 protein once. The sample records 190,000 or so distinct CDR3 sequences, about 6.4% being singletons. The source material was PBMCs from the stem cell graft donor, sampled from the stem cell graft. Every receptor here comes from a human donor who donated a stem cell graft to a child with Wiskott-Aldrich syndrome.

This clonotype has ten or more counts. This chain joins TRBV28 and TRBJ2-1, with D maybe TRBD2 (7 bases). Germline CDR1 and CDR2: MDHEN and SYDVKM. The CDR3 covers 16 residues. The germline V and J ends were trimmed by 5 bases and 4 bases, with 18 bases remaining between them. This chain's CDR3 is CASSPSRGGGYNEQFF. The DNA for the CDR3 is TGTGCCAGCAGTCCCTCTAGGGGGGGAGGGTACAATGAGCAGTTCTTC.

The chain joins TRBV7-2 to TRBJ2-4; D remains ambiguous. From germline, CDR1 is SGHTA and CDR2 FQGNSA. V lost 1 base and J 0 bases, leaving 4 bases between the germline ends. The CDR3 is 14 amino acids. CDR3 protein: CASSLEPAKNIQYF. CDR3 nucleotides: TGTGCCAGCAGCTTAGAGCCAGCCAAAAACATTCAGTACTTC.

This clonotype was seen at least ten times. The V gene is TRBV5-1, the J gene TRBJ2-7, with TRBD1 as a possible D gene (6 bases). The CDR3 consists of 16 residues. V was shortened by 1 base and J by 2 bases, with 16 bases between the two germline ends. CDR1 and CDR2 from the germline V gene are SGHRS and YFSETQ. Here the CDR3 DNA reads TGCGCCAGCAGCTTGCCTTCGACAGGTGCAGCCTACGAGCAGTACTTC. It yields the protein CASSLPSTGAAYEQYF.

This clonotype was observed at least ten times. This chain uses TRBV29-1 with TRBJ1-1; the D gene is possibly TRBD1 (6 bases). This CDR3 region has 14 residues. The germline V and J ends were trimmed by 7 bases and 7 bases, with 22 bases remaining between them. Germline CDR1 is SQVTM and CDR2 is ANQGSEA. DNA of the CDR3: TGCAGCGCGTACAGGGAGGGGGGGCTGCGTGAAGCTTTCTTT. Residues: CSAYREGGLREAFF.

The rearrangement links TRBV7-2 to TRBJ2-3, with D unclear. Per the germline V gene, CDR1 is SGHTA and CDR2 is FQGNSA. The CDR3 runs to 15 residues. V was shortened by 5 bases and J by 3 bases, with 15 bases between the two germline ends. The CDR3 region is CASSLSHSNTDTQYF. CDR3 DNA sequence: TGTGCCAGCAGCCTCTCCCATTCTAATACAGATACGCAGTATTTT.

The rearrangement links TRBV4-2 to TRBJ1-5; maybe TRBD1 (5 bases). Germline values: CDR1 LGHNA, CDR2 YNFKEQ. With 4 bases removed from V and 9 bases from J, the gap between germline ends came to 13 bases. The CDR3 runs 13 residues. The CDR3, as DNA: TGTGCCAGCAGCCCTGAGGGGTTAGGGCCCCAGCATTTT. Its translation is CASSPEGLGPQHF.

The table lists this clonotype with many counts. CDR3 sequence: CASSSIGLAVSYNEQFF. The DNA of the CDR3 is TGCGCCAGCAGCTCGATCGGACTAGCGGTATCCTACAATGAGCAGTTCTTC. The gene calls are TRBV5-1 and TRBJ2-1; 10 bases agree with TRBD2. Germline-derived CDR1 and CDR2 are SGHRS and YFSETQ. V lost 3 bases to trimming and J lost 1 base; unmatched junction nucleotides: 7. This CDR3 region has 17 residues. The full variable domain, in which reference TRBV5-1 and TRBJ2-1 provide the parts outside the CDR3, is KAGVTQTPRYLIKTRGQQVTLSCSPISGHRSVSWYQQTPGQGLQFLFEYFSETQRNKGNFPGRFSGRQFSNSRSEMNVSTLELGDSALYLCASSSIGLAVSYNEQFFGPGTRLTVL.

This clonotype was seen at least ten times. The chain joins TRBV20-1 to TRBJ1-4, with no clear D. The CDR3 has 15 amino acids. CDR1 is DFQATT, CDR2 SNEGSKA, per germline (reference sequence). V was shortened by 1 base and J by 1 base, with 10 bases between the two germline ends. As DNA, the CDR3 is TGCAGTGCTAGAGTCTTGGGGAGAACTAATGAAAAACTGTTTTTT. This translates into CSARVLGRTNEKLFF.

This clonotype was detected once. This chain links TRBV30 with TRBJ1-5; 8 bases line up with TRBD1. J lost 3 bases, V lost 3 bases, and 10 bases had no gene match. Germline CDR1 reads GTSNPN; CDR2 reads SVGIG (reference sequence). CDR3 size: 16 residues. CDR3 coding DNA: TGTGCCTGGAGCGCCGGACAGGGAGTATCCAATCAGCCCCAGCATTTT. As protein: CAWSAGQGVSNQPQHF.

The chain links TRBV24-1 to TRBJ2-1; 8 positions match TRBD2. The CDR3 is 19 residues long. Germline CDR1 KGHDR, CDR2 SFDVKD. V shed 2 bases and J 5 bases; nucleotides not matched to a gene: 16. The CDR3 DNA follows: TGTGCCACCAGTGATTCGCATTCAAGACTAGCGAGAAGCCACAATGAGCAGTTCTTC. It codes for CATSDSHSRLARSHNEQFF.

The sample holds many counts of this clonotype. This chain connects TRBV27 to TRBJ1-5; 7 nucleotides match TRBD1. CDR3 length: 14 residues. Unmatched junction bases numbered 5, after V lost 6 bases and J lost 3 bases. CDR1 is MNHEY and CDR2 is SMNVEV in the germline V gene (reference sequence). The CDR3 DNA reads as TGTGCCAGCAGAGGACAGGTTTACAATCAGCCCCAGCATTTT. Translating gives CASRGQVYNQPQHF.

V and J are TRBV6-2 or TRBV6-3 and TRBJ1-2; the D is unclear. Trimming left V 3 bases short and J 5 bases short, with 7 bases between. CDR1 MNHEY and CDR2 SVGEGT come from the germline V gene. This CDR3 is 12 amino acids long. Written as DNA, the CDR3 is TGTGCCAGCAGTTATGGGGTTTATGGCTACACCTTC. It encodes CASSYGVYGYTF.

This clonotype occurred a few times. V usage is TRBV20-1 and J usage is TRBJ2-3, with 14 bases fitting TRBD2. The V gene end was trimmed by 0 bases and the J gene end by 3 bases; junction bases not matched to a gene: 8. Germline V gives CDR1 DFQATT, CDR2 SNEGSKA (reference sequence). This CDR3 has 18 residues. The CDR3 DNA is TGCAGTGCTAGAGAGACCGGGACTAGCGGGAGTAAGACAGATACGCAGTATTTT. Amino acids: CSARETGTSGSKTDTQYF.

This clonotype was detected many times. In DNA form, the CDR3 reads TGCAGTGCTAGAGATCAGGGGGCTAACTATGGCTACACCTTC. Translation gives CSARDQGANYGYTF. V gene TRBV20-1 combines with J gene TRBJ1-2; 7 positions agree with TRBD1. V lost 0 bases to trimming and J lost 0 bases; unmatched junction nucleotides: 1. CDR3 size: 14 residues. The germline CDR1 and CDR2 sequences are DFQATT and SNEGSKA (reference sequence).

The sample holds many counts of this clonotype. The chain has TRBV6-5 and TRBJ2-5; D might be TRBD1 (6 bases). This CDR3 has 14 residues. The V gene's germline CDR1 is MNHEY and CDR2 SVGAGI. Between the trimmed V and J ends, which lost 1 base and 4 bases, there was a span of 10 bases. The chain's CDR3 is CASSYLGARETQYF. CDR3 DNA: TGTGCCAGCAGTTACTTGGGGGCAAGAGAGACCCAGTACTTC.

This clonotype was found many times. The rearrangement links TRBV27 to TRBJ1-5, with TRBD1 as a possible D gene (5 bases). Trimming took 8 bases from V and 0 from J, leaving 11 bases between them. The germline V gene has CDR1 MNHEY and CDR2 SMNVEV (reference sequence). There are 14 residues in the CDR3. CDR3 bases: TGTGCCAGCTCCGCAGGGTATAGCAATCAGCCCCAGCATTTT. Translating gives CASSAGYSNQPQHF.

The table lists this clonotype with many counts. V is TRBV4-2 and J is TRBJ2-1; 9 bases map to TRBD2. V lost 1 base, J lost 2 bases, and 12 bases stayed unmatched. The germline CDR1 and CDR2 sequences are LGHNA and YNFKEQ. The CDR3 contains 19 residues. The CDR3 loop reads CASSQGASGIYETYNEQFF. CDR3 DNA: TGTGCCAGCAGCCAAGGGGCTAGCGGGATATACGAAACCTACAATGAGCAGTTCTTC.

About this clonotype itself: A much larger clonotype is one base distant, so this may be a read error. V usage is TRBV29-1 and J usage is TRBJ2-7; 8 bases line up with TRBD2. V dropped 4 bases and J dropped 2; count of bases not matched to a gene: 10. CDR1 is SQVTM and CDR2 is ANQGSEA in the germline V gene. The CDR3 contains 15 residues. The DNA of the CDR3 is TGCAGCGTTGGCCGCACTAGCGGTCCCCCCTACGAGCAGTACTTC. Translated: CSVGRTSGPPYEQYF.

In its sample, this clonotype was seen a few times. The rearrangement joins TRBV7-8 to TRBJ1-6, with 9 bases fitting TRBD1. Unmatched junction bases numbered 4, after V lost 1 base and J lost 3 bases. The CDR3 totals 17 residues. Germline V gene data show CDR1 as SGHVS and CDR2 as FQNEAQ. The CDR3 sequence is CASSLDRGQVYNSPLHF. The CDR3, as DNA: TGTGCCAGCAGCTTAGACAGGGGGCAGGTCTATAATTCACCCCTCCACTTT.

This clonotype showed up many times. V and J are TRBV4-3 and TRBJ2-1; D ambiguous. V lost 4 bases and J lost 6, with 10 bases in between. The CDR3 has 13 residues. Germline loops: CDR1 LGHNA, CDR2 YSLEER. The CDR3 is CASSRSVFNEQFF. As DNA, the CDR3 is TGCGCCAGCAGCCGGTCTGTATTCAATGAGCAGTTCTTC.

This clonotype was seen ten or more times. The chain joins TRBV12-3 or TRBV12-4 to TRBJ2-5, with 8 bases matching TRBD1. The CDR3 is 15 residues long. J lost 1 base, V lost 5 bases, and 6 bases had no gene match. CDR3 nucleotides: TGTGCCAGCAGTAAGGACAGGGTGGCCCAAGAGACCCAGTACTTC. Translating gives CASSKDRVAQETQYF.

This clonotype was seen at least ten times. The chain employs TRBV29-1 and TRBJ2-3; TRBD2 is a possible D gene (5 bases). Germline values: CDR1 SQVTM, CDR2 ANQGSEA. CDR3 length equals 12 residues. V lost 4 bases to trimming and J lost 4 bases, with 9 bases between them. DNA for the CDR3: TGCAGCGTTGTAGCGTCTGCAGATACGCAGTATTTT. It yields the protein CSVVASADTQYF.

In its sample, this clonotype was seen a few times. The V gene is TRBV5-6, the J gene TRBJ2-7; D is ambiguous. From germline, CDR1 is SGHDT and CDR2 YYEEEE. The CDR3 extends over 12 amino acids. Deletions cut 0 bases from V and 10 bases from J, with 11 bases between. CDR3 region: CASSLAVSHQYF. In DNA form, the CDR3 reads TGTGCCAGCAGCTTGGCGGTGTCCCACCAGTACTTC. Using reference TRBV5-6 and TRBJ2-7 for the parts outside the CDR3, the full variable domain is DAGVTQSPTHLIKTRGQQVTLRCSPKSGHDTVSWYQQALGQGPQFIFQYYEEEERQRGNFPDRFSGHQFPNYSSELNVNALLLGDSALYLCASSLAVSHQYFGPGTRLTVT.

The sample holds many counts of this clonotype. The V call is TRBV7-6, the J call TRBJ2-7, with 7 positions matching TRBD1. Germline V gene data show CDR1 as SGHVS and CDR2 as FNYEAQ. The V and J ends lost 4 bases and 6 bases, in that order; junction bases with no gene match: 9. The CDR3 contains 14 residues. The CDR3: CASSSISWDSEQYF. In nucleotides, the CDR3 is TGTGCCAGCAGCTCAATCTCCTGGGACAGCGAGCAGTACTTC.

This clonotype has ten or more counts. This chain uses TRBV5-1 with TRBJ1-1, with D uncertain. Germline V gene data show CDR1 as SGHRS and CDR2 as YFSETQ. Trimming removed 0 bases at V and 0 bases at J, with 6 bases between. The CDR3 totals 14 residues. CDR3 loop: CASSLVRMNTEAFF. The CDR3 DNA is TGCGCCAGCAGCTTGGTCAGAATGAACACTGAAGCTTTCTTT.

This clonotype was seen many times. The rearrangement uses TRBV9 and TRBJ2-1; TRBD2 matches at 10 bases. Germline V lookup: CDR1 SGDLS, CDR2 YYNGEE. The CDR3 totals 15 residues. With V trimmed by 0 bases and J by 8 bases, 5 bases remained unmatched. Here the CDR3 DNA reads TGTGCCAGCAGCGTAGGCCCCCTAGCGGGGGATGAGCAGTTCTTC. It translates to CASSVGPLAGDEQFF.

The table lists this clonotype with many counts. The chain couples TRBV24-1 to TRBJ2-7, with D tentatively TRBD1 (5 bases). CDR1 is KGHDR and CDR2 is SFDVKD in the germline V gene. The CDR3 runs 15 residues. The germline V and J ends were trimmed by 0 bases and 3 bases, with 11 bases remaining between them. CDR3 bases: TGTGCCACCAGTGATTTGGTCCAGGGAATCTACGAGCAGTACTTC. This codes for CATSDLVQGIYEQYF.

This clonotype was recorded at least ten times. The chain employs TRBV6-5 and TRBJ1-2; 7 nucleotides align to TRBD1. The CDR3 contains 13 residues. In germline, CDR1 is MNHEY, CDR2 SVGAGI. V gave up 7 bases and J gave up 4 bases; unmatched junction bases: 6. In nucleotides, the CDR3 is TGTGCCAGCACCCAGGGGGGGGGCTATGGCTACACCTTC. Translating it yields CASTQGGGYGYTF.

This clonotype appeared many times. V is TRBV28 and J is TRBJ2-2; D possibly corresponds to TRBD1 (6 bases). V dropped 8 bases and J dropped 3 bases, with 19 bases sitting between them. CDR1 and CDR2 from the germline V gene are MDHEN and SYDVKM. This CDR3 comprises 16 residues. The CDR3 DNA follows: TGTGCCAGCGGCCTTAGGGGGATCCGGGACACCGGGGAGCTGTTTTTT. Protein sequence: CASGLRGIRDTGELFF.

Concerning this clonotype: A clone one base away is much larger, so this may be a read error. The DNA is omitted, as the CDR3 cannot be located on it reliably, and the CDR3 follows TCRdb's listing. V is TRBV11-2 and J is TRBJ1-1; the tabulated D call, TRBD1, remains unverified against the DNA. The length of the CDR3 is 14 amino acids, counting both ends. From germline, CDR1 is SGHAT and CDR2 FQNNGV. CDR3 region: CASSWGRGNTEASF.

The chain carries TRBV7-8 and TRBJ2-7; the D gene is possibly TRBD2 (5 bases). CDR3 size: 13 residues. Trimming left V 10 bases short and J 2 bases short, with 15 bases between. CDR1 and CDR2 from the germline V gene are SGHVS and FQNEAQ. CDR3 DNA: TGTGCCATGGGCCATGGACTCACCTACGAGCAGTACTTC. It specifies CAMGHGLTYEQYF.

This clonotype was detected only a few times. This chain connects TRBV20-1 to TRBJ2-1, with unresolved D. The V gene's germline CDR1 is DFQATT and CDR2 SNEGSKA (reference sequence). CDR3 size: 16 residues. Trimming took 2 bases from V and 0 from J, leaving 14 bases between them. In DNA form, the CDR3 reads TGCAGTGCTAGAAGACCGGCATTGGGCTCCTACAATGAGCAGTTCTTC. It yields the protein CSARRPALGSYNEQFF.